These 32 T cell receptor beta chains share one sample of origin, sequenced in a study of cytomegalovirus exposure and HLA in healthy donors. Clones were sequenced by immunoSEQ multiplex PCR, and TCRdb holds only the in-frame ones, with some missing. The profile shows 150,000 to 200,000 clones, over 80% of them singletons. Input material: PBMCs. These receptors originate from a young man in good health and CMV-seropositive.

This sequence joins TRBV4-1 and TRBJ2-6, with a tentative D call TRBD1 (6 bases). CDR1 is MGHRA, CDR2 YSYEKL, per germline. CDR3 length: 20 residues. V lost 1 base to trimming and J lost 1 base, with 20 bases between them. This CDR3 is CASSQAFTGKLRSGANVLTF. The CDR3 nucleotides read TGCGCCAGCAGCCAAGCCTTTACAGGGAAGCTGAGGTCTGGGGCCAACGTCCTGACTTTC.

The chain joins TRBV27 to TRBJ2-3; 7 bases agree with TRBD2. This CDR3 has 16 amino acids. The V and J ends lost 5 bases and 0 bases, in that order; junction bases with no gene match: 8. Germline assignment: CDR1 MNHEY and CDR2 SMNVEV (reference sequence). The CDR3 DNA sequence: TGTGCCAGCAGTGCGGCTAGCGGCGCTAGCACAGATACGCAGTATTTT. Amino acid sequence: CASSAASGASTDTQYF.

The gene calls are TRBV25-1 and TRBJ2-7; D is possibly TRBD2 (5 bases). CDR3 length: 14 amino acids. V was trimmed by 2 bases and J by 3 bases, leaving 11 bases between them. Per the germline V gene, CDR1 is MGHDK and CDR2 is SYGVNS. This CDR3 reads CASSERGFFYEQYF. CDR3 DNA sequence: TGTGCCAGCAGTGAACGGGGATTTTTCTACGAGCAGTACTTC.

The rearrangement links TRBV29-1 to TRBJ1-4; D not certain. The CDR3 extends over 11 amino acids. Trimming took off 4 bases at V and 10 bases at J, with 10 bases between the two ends. Germline CDR1 and CDR2: SQVTM and ANQGSEA. CDR3 in amino acids: CSVVTTGKLFF. Here the CDR3 DNA reads TGCAGCGTTGTGACCACGGGAAAACTGTTTTTT.

This rearrangement joins TRBV11-2 to TRBJ2-7; TRBD2 is a possible D gene (5 bases). Trimming cost V 4 bases and J 0 bases, with 13 bases left between them. This CDR3 is 15 amino acids long. Germline V lookup: CDR1 SGHAT, CDR2 FQNNGV. The CDR3 DNA reads as TGTGCCAGCAGCTCCCAAGGAGGAGGCTCCTACGAGCAGTACTTC. It translates to CASSSQGGGSYEQYF.

CDR3 region: CASSVASGGRTDTQYF. In DNA, the CDR3 is TGTGCCAGCAGCGTAGCCAGCGGGGGCCGCACAGATACGCAGTATTTT. This chain joins TRBV9 and TRBJ2-3, with 8 bases fitting TRBD2. Trimming at V came to 0 bases and at J to 1 base, leaving 4 bases not matched to a gene. CDR3 length: 16 residues. Looked up from germline, CDR1 is SGDLS and CDR2 is YYNGEE. The whole variable domain, filled in from reference TRBV9 and TRBJ2-3, reads DSGVTQTPKHLITATGQRVTLRCSPRSGDLSVYWYQQSLDQGLQFLIQYYNGEERAKGNILERFSAQQFPDLHSELNLSSLELGDSALYFCASSVASGGRTDTQYFGPGTRLTVL.

This clone has only one observation. The chain combines TRBV21-1 with TRBJ2-3; the D segment call TRBD1 is taken from the table without a DNA check. TRBV21-1 counts as a pseudogene. The CDR3 contains 17 residues. CDR3 loop: CASSARQDNPSTDTQYF. CDR3 coding DNA: TGTGCCAGCAGCGCTCGACAGGACAACCCTAGCACAGATACGCAGTATTTT.

About this clone: The same CDR3 arises from other DNA sequences in this sample as well. V and J are TRBV6-4 and TRBJ2-3; 9 nucleotides match TRBD2. The CDR3 is 16 amino acids. Trimming took 0 bases from V and 4 from J; bases not matched to a gene: 5. Germline V gene data show CDR1 as MRHNA and CDR2 as SNTAGT. The DNA for the CDR3 is TGTGCCAGCAGTGACTCGGCGGCGGGGGGGCCAGATACGCAGTATTTT. Translated, it gives CASSDSAAGGPDTQYF.

V is TRBV5-1 and J is TRBJ2-3, with 7 positions matching TRBD2. CDR1 and CDR2 (germline): SGHRS, YFSETQ. The junction had 4 bases not matched to a gene; V was cut back by 0 bases and J by 0 bases. The CDR3 spans 16 residues. CDR3 nucleotides: TGCGCCAGCAGCTTGGCCACTAGCGAGAGCACAGATACGCAGTATTTT. This gives the protein CASSLATSESTDTQYF.

The V gene is TRBV6-4, the J gene TRBJ1-2; 10 bases align to TRBD1. This CDR3 is built from 16 residues. V was clipped by 2 bases and J by 3 bases; unmatched bases: 6. The germline V gene has CDR1 MRHNA and CDR2 SNTAGT. Here the CDR3 reads CASSDTPGQGYYGYTF. The CDR3 DNA reads as TGTGCCAGCAGTGACACACCGGGACAGGGGTACTATGGCTACACCTTC.

The chain combines TRBV2 with TRBJ1-2; D is uncertain. The CDR3 totals 13 residues. V was clipped by 1 base and J by 4 bases, with 7 bases between them. Germline V gives CDR1 SNHLY, CDR2 FYNNEI. The CDR3 sequence is CASSEDTFYGYTF. CDR3 in DNA: TGTGCCAGCAGTGAAGACACCTTCTATGGCTACACCTTC.

The gene calls are TRBV14 and TRBJ2-5; the D is unclear. Germline CDR1 and CDR2: SGHDN and FVKESK. CDR3 length equals 14 residues. V lost 2 bases, J lost 2 bases, and 9 bases lay in between. The CDR3 bases are TGTGCCAGCAGCCAACTTCGTCGGCAAGAGACCCAGTACTTC. Its translation is CASSQLRRQETQYF. The variable domain in full, with the rest retrieved from reference TRBV14 and TRBJ2-5, is EAGVTQFPSHSVIEKGQTVTLRCDPISGHDNLYWYRRVMGKEIKFLLHFVKESKQDESGMPNNRFLAERTGGTYSTLKVQPAELEDSGVYFCASSQLRRQETQYFGPGTRLLVL.

V and J are TRBV4-1 and TRBJ1-6; maybe TRBD1 (6 bases). V was trimmed by 0 bases and J by 4 bases, leaving 13 bases between them. Germline loops: CDR1 MGHRA, CDR2 YSYEKL. The CDR3 is 17 amino acids. The CDR3 loop is CASSQDQGQGYNSPLHF. CDR3 in DNA: TGCGCCAGCAGCCAAGATCAGGGGCAGGGTTATAATTCACCCCTCCACTTT.

This clone has only a few counts. The chain combines TRBV15 with TRBJ2-6; the D is unclear. Germline-derived CDR1 and CDR2 are LNHNV and YYDKDF (reference sequence). The CDR3 totals 16 residues. Trimming cost V 0 bases and J 0 bases, with 6 bases left between them. The chain's CDR3 is CATSRDRASGANVLTF. CDR3 DNA sequence: TGTGCCACCAGCAGAGATCGCGCCTCTGGGGCCAACGTCCTGACTTTC.

The gene calls are TRBV14 and TRBJ2-7; D gene ambiguous. The CDR3 covers 13 residues. The ends were cut back, 1 base at V and 4 bases at J, with 8 bases in the middle. The V gene's germline CDR1 is SGHDN and CDR2 FVKESK. The DNA of the CDR3 is TGTGCCAGCAGCCAAGTCGTAGAATACGAGCAGTACTTC. Translated, it gives CASSQVVEYEQYF.

V usage is TRBV4-3 and J usage is TRBJ1-1, with D perhaps matching TRBD1 (6 bases). Trimming took off 0 bases at V and 10 bases at J, with 15 bases between the two ends. This CDR3 contains 14 residues. Germline CDR1 is LGHNA and CDR2 is YSLEER. CDR3 in DNA: TGCGCCAGCAGCCAAGATCGGAAGGGGGGGGGAGCTTTCTTT. Translated: CASSQDRKGGGAFF.

CDR3 DNA: TGCGCCAGCAGCCCTTGGACTAGCGATAACAATGAGCAGTTCTTC. Amino acids: CASSPWTSDNNEQFF. The rearrangement joins TRBV5-1 to TRBJ2-1, with TRBD2 identical over 9 bases. CDR1 is SGHRS and CDR2 is YFSETQ in the germline V gene. CDR3 length equals 15 residues. V lost 4 bases, J lost 5 bases, and 7 bases stayed unmatched.

This rearrangement joins TRBV7-2 to TRBJ2-7; D ambiguous. CDR3 length: 15 residues. Trimming removed 1 base at V and 3 bases at J, with 13 bases between. CDR1 and CDR2 from the germline V gene are SGHTA and FQGNSA. CDR3 nucleotides: TGTGCCAGCAGCTTAGTTCCAGGTTCGGACTACGAGCAGTACTTC. As protein: CASSLVPGSDYEQYF. Variable domain in full (rest from reference TRBV7-2 and TRBJ2-7): GAGVSQSPSNKVTEKGKDVELRCDPISGHTALYWYRQSLGQGLEFLIYFQGNSAPDKSGLPSDRFSAERTGGSVSTLTIQRTQQEDSAVYLCASSLVPGSDYEQYFGPGTRLTVT.

The rearrangement joins TRBV30 to TRBJ2-1, with no clear D. Germline CDR1 reads GTSNPN; CDR2 reads SVGIG (reference sequence). The CDR3 is 13 residues long. Trimming took 2 bases from V and 6 from J, leaving 11 bases between them. In DNA form, the CDR3 reads TGTGCCTGGAGTATGTCAGGTCCCAATGAGCAGTTCTTC. This translates into CAWSMSGPNEQFF.

This clone is a singleton in its sample. The genes are TRBV9 and TRBJ2-3; 9 bases match TRBD2. V lost 1 base to trimming and J lost 0 bases; unmatched junction nucleotides: 9. Per germline, CDR1 SGDLS and CDR2 YYNGEE. This CDR3 has 18 residues. CDR3: CASSVTSGSLGSTDTQYF. The CDR3 nucleotides are TGTGCCAGCAGCGTAACTAGCGGGTCCCTGGGTAGCACAGATACGCAGTATTTT.

This clone was recorded only once. The rearrangement joins TRBV19 to TRBJ1-2; 8 nucleotides match TRBD1. This CDR3 is 14 amino acids long. CDR1 is LNHDA and CDR2 is SQIVND in the germline V gene (reference sequence). V was clipped by 6 bases and J by 4 bases; unmatched bases: 7. The CDR3 DNA sequence: TGTGCCAGTAGCTCGGGACAGGAGATCTATGGCTACACCTTC. It translates to CASSSGQEIYGYTF.

This clone has a handful of counts. The J gene is TRBJ2-5, the V gene TRBV4-1; 7 positions match TRBD1. Germline assignment: CDR1 MGHRA and CDR2 YSYEKL. With V trimmed by 4 bases and J by 6 bases, 8 bases remained unmatched. This CDR3 is 14 amino acids long. CDR3: CASSRGQDVKTQYF. The CDR3 region has the DNA TGCGCCAGCAGCCGAGGACAGGACGTGAAGACCCAGTACTTC.

V is TRBV4-2 and J is TRBJ1-5, with D hard to call. V lost 0 bases to trimming and J lost 0 bases, with 6 bases between them. This CDR3 region has 15 residues. Germline V lookup: CDR1 LGHNA, CDR2 YNFKEQ. CDR3 residues: CASSQESSSNQPQHF. In DNA form, the CDR3 reads TGTGCCAGCAGCCAAGAGTCCAGTAGCAATCAGCCCCAGCATTTT.

The chain couples TRBV11-2 to TRBJ1-6; D unclear. The V gene's germline CDR1 is SGHAT and CDR2 FQNNGV. This CDR3 contains 10 residues. V shed 8 bases and J shed 12 bases, with 8 bases lying between them. The DNA of the CDR3 is TGTGCCAGCTCCCTCGGACCCCTCCACTTT. Translating it yields CASSLGPLHF.

The chain recombines TRBV7-9 with TRBJ2-7; D perhaps matches TRBD2 (7 bases). This CDR3 is 15 amino acids long. Germline CDR1 and CDR2: SEHNR and FQNEAQ (reference sequence). With 3 bases removed from V and 3 bases from J, the gap between germline ends came to 15 bases. The CDR3 is CASSFPRGGSYEQYF. The CDR3 DNA follows: TGTGCCAGCAGCTTCCCTAGGGGGGGAAGCTACGAGCAGTACTTC.

This clone was detected many times. This chain joins TRBV5-4 and TRBJ1-1; 7 positions agree with TRBD1. The CDR3 spans 14 residues. The J segment lost 5 bases and the V segment lost 4 bases, leaving 8 bases of the junction unmatched. The germline CDR1 and CDR2 sequences are SGHNT and YYREEE (reference sequence). The chain's CDR3 is CASSTQGEDTEAFF. The DNA of the CDR3 is TGTGCCAGCAGCACCCAGGGGGAGGATACTGAAGCTTTCTTT.

This clone occurred a few times. Other DNA variants within this sample encode the same CDR3. This sequence joins TRBV18 and TRBJ2-7; 7 bases align to TRBD1. The CDR3 is 12 residues long. J was trimmed by 4 bases and V by 3 bases; bases with no gene match: 0. Looked up from germline, CDR1 is KGHSH and CDR2 is LQKENI. In nucleotides, the CDR3 is TGTGCCAGCTCACCGACAGGGTACGAGCAGTACTTC. Encoded protein: CASSPTGYEQYF.

The chain employs TRBV5-1 and TRBJ1-5; D possibly corresponds to TRBD1 (5 bases). V was shortened by 3 bases and J by 5 bases, with 12 bases between the two germline ends. The CDR3 is made up of 14 amino acids. CDR1 and CDR2 from the germline V gene are SGHRS and YFSETQ. CDR3: CASSWGGVDQPQHF. For the CDR3, the DNA is TGCGCCAGCAGCTGGGGGGGGGTAGATCAGCCCCAGCATTTT.

This chain uses TRBV12-5 with TRBJ1-3; D remains unclear. The germline V and J ends were trimmed by 2 bases and 6 bases, with 14 bases remaining between them. The CDR3 extends over 15 amino acids. Germline V lookup: CDR1 LGHNT, CDR2 FRNRAP. The DNA of the CDR3 is TGTGCTAGTGGTTTGCCCCGACGGGAGTTAAACACCATATATTTT. This codes for CASGLPRRELNTIYF.

This clone was found a few times. CDR3 sequence reads: CASSWGEGANYGYTF. In DNA, the CDR3 is TGTGCCAGTAGCTGGGGGGAGGGAGCTAACTATGGCTACACCTTC. This chain connects TRBV19 to TRBJ1-2, with a weak D call TRBD1 (5 bases). CDR1 and CDR2 from the germline V gene are LNHDA and SQIVND (reference sequence). V was cut by 6 bases and J by 0 bases, with 14 bases left in between. This CDR3 has 15 residues.

CDR3 sequence reads: CASSQDRVGGAGNEKLFF. DNA of the CDR3: TGCGCCAGCAGCCAAGATAGGGTCGGAGGGGCCGGTAATGAAAAACTGTTTTTT. The J gene is TRBJ1-4, the V gene TRBV4-3, with D perhaps matching TRBD1 (5 bases). The germline V gene encodes CDR1 LGHNA and CDR2 YSLEER. The CDR3 is 18 residues long. The ends were cut back, 0 bases at V and 4 bases at J, with 18 bases in the middle.

The rearrangement links TRBV12-1 to TRBJ2-2; no DNA check was done on the table's D call, TRBD1. TRBV12-1 corresponds to a pseudogene. The CDR3 spans 17 residues. The CDR3 region has the DNA TGTGCCAGCAGCTTTCTTGGGACAGGGGGCAGCACCGGGGAGCTGTTTTTT. Translating it yields CASSFLGTGGSTGELFF.